The next 5 T cell receptor beta chains were all read from a single sample in a study of T cell repertoires in cytomegalovirus infection. Using its own MiXCR run on the reads, TCRdb lists one record per CDR3 protein. Of some 320,000 distinct CDR3 sequences listed, around 29% are singletons. Their antigen targets remain unknown. The sample was cultured PBMCs, taken from culture after CMV antigen stimulation. The origin of the receptors is a human donor in good health (CMV status not recorded). Some clones in this sample may be carry-over from other donors' samples.

This rearrangement joins TRBV11-2 to TRBJ2-1; tentatively, D is TRBD2 (5 bases). The V gene lost 5 bases and the J gene lost 3 bases, with 11 bases spanning the gap. Germline V gives CDR1 SGHAT, CDR2 FQNNGV. CDR3 length: 14 residues. CDR3 residues: CASSARTGYNEQFF. The CDR3 bases are TGTGCCAGCAGCGCCCGGACTGGCTACAATGAGCAGTTCTTC.

The sample holds a few counts of this clonotype. This chain connects TRBV7-9 to TRBJ1-2; 9 bases match TRBD1. Looked up from germline, CDR1 is SEHNR and CDR2 is FQNEAQ (reference sequence). CDR3 length: 19 amino acids. Germline trimming cut 1 base from V and 1 base from J; bases unmatched to any gene: 13. CDR3: CASSLVTSDRGAINYGYTF. In nucleotides, the CDR3 is TGTGCCAGCAGCTTAGTGACGTCAGACAGGGGGGCCATTAACTATGGCTACACCTTC.

This clonotype showed up just a few times. The V call is TRBV11-3, the J call TRBJ2-1; the match to TRBD2 covers 10 bases. CDR3 length equals 14 residues. CDR1 is SGHNT, CDR2 YENEEA, per germline. J gave up 9 bases and V 3 bases, and 5 bases lay outside the gene matches. DNA of the CDR3: TGTGCCAGCAGCTTCAGCGGGAGGGTTACTGAGCAGTTCTTC. Its translation: CASSFSGRVTEQFF.

V usage is TRBV28 and J usage is TRBJ2-5; 7 nucleotides align to TRBD2. This CDR3 spans 15 amino acids. Germline CDR1 is MDHEN and CDR2 is SYDVKM. V was clipped by 5 bases and J by 5 bases; unmatched bases: 11. The CDR3 sequence is CASSPSLGGGETQYF. The CDR3 region has the DNA TGTGCCAGCAGTCCCTCCTTGGGGGGGGGGGAGACCCAGTACTTC. Full variable domain (missing parts from reference TRBV28 and TRBJ2-5): DVKVTQSSRYLVKRTGEKVFLECVQDMDHENMFWYRQDPGLGLRLIYFSYDVKMKEKGDIPEGYSVSREKKERFSLILESASTNQTSMYLCASSPSLGGGETQYFGPGTRLLVL.

V is TRBV11-2 and J is TRBJ2-3; TRBD2 matches 10 bases. V gave up 5 bases and J gave up 6 bases; unmatched junction bases: 8. CDR3 length: 15 amino acids. The V gene's germline CDR1 is SGHAT and CDR2 FQNNGV. Here the CDR3 reads CASSPGGSGGDTQYF. The CDR3 coding sequence is TGTGCCAGCAGCCCCGGGGGTAGCGGGGGGGATACGCAGTATTTT.